The clone carrying this T cell receptor (beta chain) was counted at least ten times. Its target is unknown. The data were taken from a study of T cells in Graves' hyperthyroidism and ophthalmopathy. Whole-study results and caveats: Progression to ophthalmopathy was predicted a median of 6.5 months early.

Germline values: CDR1 LGHDT, CDR2 YNNKEL (reference sequence). With 4 bases clipped from V and 7 bases from J, the junction kept 10 bases outside the gene matches. This CDR3 has 14 residues. Amplified TCR beta CDR3 regions came from RNA transcripts. With the HTBI primer set, the TCR CDR3 went through a first round of RT-PCR. TCRdb ran MiXCR on the multiplex PCR reads and lists one entry per CDR3 protein. The repertoire holds approximately 600,000 distinct CDR3 sequences, with 11% to 15% as singletons. Ophthalmopathy cases met thresholds of Clinical Activity Score at least 3, NOSPECS grade at least 4 and duration under 3 months. It was uncontrolled infection, other autoimmune disease, pregnancy or lactation that excluded patients. Clinical symptoms, serum thyroxine and TRAb, thyroid ultrasound and orbital computed tomography were used for the diagnoses.

This TCR was recovered from a young woman with Graves' ophthalmopathy. The rearrangement links TRBV3-1 to TRBJ2-7; 7 bases line up with TRBD2. Sequenced sample: blood. CDR3 loop: CASSPGGGGREQYF. The CDR3 nucleotides read TGTGCCAGCAGCCCCGGAGGTGGCGGGAGAGAGCAGTACTTC.